This T cell receptor (beta chain) emerged from a study of tumor-infiltrating lymphocytes in localized non-small cell lung cancer. Per germline, CDR1 SGHRS and CDR2 YFSETQ. Trimming stripped 5 bases from V and 5 bases from J, with 10 bases between. The CDR3 length is 12 residues. Only in-frame clones appear in the TCRdb table, and some are missing; sequencing was by immunoSEQ multiplex PCR. The sample comprises 8,500 to 13,000 clones, 55% to 80% of which are singletons, and about 9.1% rests with the top ten. This chain connects TRBV5-1 to TRBJ1-1; a possible D gene is TRBD1 (5 bases). This clonotype was sampled from a human donor with non-small cell lung cancer. Sequenced: lung tumor tissue. CDR3 loop: CASSPGGTEAFF. CDR3 in DNA: TGCGCCAGCAGTCCCGGGGGGACTGAAGCTTTCTTT. Combining the CDR3 with reference TRBV5-1 and TRBJ1-1 gives the whole variable domain KAGVTQTPRYLIKTRGQQVTLSCSPISGHRSVSWYQQTPGQGLQFLFEYFSETQRNKGNFPGRFSGRQFSNSRSEMNVSTLELGDSALYLCASSPGGTEAFFGQGTRLTVV.